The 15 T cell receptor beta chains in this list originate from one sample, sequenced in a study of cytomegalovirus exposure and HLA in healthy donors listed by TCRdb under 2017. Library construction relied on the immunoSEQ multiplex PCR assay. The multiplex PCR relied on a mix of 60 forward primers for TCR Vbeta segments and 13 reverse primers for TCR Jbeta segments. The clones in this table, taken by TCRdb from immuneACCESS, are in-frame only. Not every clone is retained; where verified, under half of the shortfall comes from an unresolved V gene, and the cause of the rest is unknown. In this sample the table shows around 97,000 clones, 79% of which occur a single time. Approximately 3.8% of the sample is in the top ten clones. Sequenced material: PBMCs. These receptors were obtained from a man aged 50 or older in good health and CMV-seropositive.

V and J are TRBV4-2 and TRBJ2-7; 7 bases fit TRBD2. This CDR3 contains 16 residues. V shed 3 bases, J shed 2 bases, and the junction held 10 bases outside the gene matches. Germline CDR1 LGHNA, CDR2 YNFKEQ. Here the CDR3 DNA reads TGTGCCAGCAGCCAGGGGGGGGGTCGAGGAACCTACGAGCAGTACTTC. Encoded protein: CASSQGGGRGTYEQYF.

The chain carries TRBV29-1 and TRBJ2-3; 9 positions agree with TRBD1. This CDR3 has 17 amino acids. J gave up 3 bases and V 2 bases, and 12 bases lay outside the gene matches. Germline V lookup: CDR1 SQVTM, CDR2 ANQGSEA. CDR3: CSVESSWDRVGTDTQYF. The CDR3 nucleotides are TGCAGCGTTGAAAGTTCGTGGGACAGGGTTGGTACAGATACGCAGTATTTT.

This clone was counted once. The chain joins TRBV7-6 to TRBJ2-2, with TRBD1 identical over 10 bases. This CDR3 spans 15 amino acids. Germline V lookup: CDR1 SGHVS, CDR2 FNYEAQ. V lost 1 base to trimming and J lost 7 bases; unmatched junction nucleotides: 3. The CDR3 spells CASSLGQGANGELFF. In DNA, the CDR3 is TGTGCCAGCAGCTTAGGACAGGGGGCCAACGGGGAGCTGTTTTTT.

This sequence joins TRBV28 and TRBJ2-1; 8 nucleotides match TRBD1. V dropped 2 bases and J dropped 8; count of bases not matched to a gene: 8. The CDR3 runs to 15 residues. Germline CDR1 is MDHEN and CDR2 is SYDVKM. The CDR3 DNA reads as TGTGCCAGCAGTTTACTACAGGGGGTAGCCGATGAGCAGTTCTTC. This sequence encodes CASSLLQGVADEQFF.

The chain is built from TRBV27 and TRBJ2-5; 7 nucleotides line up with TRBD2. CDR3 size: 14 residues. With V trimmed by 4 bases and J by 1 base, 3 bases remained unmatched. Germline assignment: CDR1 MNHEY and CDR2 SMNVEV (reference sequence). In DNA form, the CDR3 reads TGTGCCAGCAGTTCCCGGGGGGTCCAAGAGACCCAGTACTTC. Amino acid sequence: CASSSRGVQETQYF.

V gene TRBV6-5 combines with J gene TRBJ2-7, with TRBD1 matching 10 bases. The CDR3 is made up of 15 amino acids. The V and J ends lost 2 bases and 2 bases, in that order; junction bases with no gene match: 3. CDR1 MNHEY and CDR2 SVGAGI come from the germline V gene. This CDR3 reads CASSYAGQGAYEQYF. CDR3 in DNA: TGTGCCAGCAGTTACGCAGGACAGGGGGCCTACGAGCAGTACTTC.

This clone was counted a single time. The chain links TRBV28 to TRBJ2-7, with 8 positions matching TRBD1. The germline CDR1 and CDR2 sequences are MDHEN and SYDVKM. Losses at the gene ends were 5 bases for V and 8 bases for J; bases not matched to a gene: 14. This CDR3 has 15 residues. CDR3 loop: CASSPLTGQGGKQYF. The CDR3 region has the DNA TGTGCCAGCAGTCCCTTGACAGGACAGGGAGGCAAGCAGTACTTC.

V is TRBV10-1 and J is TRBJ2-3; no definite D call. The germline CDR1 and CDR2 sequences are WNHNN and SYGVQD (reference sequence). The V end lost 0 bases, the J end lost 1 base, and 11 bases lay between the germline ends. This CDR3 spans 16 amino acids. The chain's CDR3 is CASSESPAIRTDTQYF. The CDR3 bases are TGCGCCAGCAGTGAGTCCCCCGCTATCCGCACAGATACGCAGTATTTT.

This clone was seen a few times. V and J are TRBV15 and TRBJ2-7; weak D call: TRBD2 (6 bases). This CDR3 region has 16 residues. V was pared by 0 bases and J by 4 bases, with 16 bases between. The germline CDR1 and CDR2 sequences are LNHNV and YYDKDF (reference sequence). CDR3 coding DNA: TGTGCCACCAGCAGAGATCTTGGGCCTAGCGCGTACGAGCAGTACTTC. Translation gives CATSRDLGPSAYEQYF.

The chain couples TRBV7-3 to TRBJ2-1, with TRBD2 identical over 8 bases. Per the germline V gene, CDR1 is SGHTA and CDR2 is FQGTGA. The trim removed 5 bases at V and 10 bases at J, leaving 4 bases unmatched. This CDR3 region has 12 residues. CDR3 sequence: CASSMGLGEQFF. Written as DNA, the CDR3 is TGTGCCAGCAGCATGGGACTAGGAGAGCAGTTCTTC.

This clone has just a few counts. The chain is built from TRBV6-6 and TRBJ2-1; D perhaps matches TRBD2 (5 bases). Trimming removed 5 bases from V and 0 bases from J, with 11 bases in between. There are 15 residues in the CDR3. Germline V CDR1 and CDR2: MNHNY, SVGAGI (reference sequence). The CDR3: CASSPGESSYNEQFF. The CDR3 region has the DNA TGTGCCAGCAGTCCCGGGGAAAGCTCCTACAATGAGCAGTTCTTC.

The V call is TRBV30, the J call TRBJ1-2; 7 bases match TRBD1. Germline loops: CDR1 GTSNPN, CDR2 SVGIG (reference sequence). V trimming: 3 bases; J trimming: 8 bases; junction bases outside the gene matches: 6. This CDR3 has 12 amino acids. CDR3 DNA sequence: TGTGCCTGGAGCCAGGGGGTAGTGGGCTACACCTTC. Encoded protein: CAWSQGVVGYTF. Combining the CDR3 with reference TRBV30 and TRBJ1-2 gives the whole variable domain SQTIHQWPATLVQPVGSPLSLECTVEGTSNPNLYWYRQAAGRGLQLLFYSVGIGQISSEVPQNLSASRPQDRQFILSSKKLLLSDSGFYLCAWSQGVVGYTFGSGTRLTVV.

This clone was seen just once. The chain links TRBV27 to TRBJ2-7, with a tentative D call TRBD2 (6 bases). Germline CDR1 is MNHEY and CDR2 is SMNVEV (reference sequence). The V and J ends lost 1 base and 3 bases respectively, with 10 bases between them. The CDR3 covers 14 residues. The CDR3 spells CASSLFGGGYEQYF. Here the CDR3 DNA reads TGTGCCAGCAGTTTATTCGGGGGAGGCTACGAGCAGTACTTC.

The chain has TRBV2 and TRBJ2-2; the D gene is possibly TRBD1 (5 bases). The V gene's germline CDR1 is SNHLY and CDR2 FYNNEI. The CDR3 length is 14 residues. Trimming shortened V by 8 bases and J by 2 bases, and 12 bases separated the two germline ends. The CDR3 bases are TGTGCCAGCCATCGACAGTTAAACACCGGGGAGCTGTTTTTT. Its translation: CASHRQLNTGELFF.

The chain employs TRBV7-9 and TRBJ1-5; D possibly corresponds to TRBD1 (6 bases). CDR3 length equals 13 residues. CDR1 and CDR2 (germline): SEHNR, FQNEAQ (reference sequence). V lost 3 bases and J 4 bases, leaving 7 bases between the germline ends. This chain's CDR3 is CASSFGTNQPQHF. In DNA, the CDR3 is TGTGCCAGCAGCTTTGGGACAAATCAGCCCCAGCATTTT. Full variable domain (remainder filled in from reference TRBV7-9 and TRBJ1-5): DTGVSQNPRHKITKRGQNVTFRCDPISEHNRLYWYRQTLGQGPEFLTYFQNEAQLEKSRLLSDRFSAERPKGSFSTLEIQRTEQGDSAMYLCASSFGTNQPQHFGDGTRLSIL.